This paragraph reports one T cell receptor (beta chain). These data are taken from a study of technical replicates of blood from several donors. J lost 8 bases, V lost 2 bases, and 4 bases had no gene match. Germline CDR1 is MNHEY and CDR2 is SMNVEV (reference sequence). This CDR3 has 15 residues. Method: immunoSEQ multiplex PCR; TCRdb's copy keeps in-frame clones and lacks some. The data show tens of thousands of clones, with roughly 90% seen just once and approximately 4.5% held by the top ten. The sequenced material came from PBMCs. The chain combines TRBV27 with TRBJ1-6; TRBD1 matches 9 bases. This sequence originates from a human donor in good health. Some clones in this sample may be carry-over from other donors' samples. The CDR3 DNA follows: TGTGCCAGCAGTTTAGGTTGGACAGGGGATTCACCCCTCCACTTT. As protein: CASSLGWTGDSPLHF.